Shown below are 4 T cell receptor beta chains from a single sample sequenced in a study of human T cells and chemical hapten exposure. One entry per CDR3 protein, called by TCRdb with MiXCR from the RACE reads. This table has approximately 320,000 distinct CDR3 sequences, about 5% appearing once. Time point defined: pre-sensitization, week 0. Treatment defined: therapeutic diphenylcyclopropenone sensitization with weekly scalp DPC. The sample in question was whole blood, obtained in connection with sensitization to the hapten diphenylcyclopropenone (DPC). The receptors originated from a woman between 18 and 30 years old with alopecia areata. Some clones in this sample may be carry-over from other donors' samples.

A few counts support this clonotype. The genes are TRBV6-2 or TRBV6-3 and TRBJ1-5, with D unclear. Looked up from germline, CDR1 is MNHEY and CDR2 is SVGEGT. This CDR3 contains 13 residues. The ends were cut back, 7 bases at V and 3 bases at J, with 10 bases in the middle. The CDR3 nucleotides are TGTGCCAGCAAGGTTCGGGCCAATCAGCCCCAGCATTTT. As protein: CASKVRANQPQHF.

The gene calls are TRBV6-5 and TRBJ2-4; 7 nucleotides match TRBD2. Germline CDR1 reads MNHEY; CDR2 reads SVGAGI. This CDR3 has 14 residues. V dropped 8 bases and J dropped 5; count of bases not matched to a gene: 9. CDR3 residues: CASSRGGSENIQYF. The CDR3 bases are TGTGCCAGCTCCCGGGGAGGGAGCGAAAACATTCAGTACTTC.

This clonotype was seen ten or more times. The rearrangement links TRBV6-5 to TRBJ1-1; a weak D match, TRBD1 (5 bases). This CDR3 region has 16 residues. Per germline, CDR1 MNHEY and CDR2 SVGAGI. V lost 2 bases and J lost 1, with 14 bases in between. The DNA for the CDR3 is TGTGCCAGCAGTTACCGTGGGGCCTCTAGGAACACTGAAGCTTTCTTT. Its protein is CASSYRGASRNTEAFF.

This clonotype was counted between two and nine times. The V gene is TRBV5-4, the J gene TRBJ2-7; a possible D gene is TRBD2 (6 bases). The CDR3 loop spans 16 amino acids. CDR1 and CDR2 (germline): SGHNT, YYREEE (reference sequence). V shed 4 bases and J shed 2 bases, with 19 bases lying between them. This chain's CDR3 is CASSAAQRAQTYEQYF. DNA for the CDR3: TGTGCCAGCAGCGCCGCACAGCGGGCACAAACCTACGAGCAGTACTTC.